This TCR beta chain was obtained from a study of T cell clonotyping in hematopoietic cell transplantation. Overall study: Pretransplant recipient samples were taken after cytoreduction.

Overall study findings and caveats: Higher Inverse Simpson Index values in graft donor and pretransplant recipient predicted broader posttransplant TCR diversity.

Profiling relied on immunoSEQ multiplex PCR, and the TCRdb table lists in-frame clones only, not all of them. The data contain some 30,000 clones, around 93% of them seen just once; the ten biggest clones take up about 2.2%. Germline V gives CDR1 GTSNPN, CDR2 SVGIG (reference sequence). There are 15 residues in the CDR3. After removal of 5 bases from V and 6 bases from J, the junction contained 13 bases not matched to a gene. Time point described: recipient sample about 28 days before transplant, after cytoreduction. With regard to this clone: Its specificity is not known.

The clonotype originates from a man between 45 and 60 years old with acute myeloid leukemia. Some clones in this sample may be carry-over from other donors' samples. The sample here was peripheral blood mononuclear cells, taken before stem cell transplant. This chain joins TRBV30 and TRBJ1-2; 9 bases agree with TRBD1. CDR3 loop: CAWSRDRAFQNGYTF. Written as DNA, the CDR3 is TGTGCCTGGTCCCGGGACAGGGCGTTTCAAAATGGCTACACCTTC.